This T cell receptor (beta chain) was profiled in a study of blood T cell repertoires in COVID-19. Germline V lookup: CDR1 SNHLY, CDR2 FYNNEI. V was clipped by 5 bases and J by 2 bases; unmatched bases: 4. CDR3 length: 14 residues. Repertoires were generated with immunoSEQ multiplex PCR, while TCRdb's copy carries only in-frame clones and drops some. The sample shows about 65,000 clones, 90% to 95% of them seen only once. Specimen: peripheral blood. The V and J genes are TRBV2 and TRBJ2-3, with TRBD1 matching over 7 bases. This TCR came from an older man with active COVID-19. DNA for the CDR3: TGTGCCAGCAGTCGTGGGACAGCCACAGATACGCAGTATTTT. Residues: CASSRGTATDTQYF.